Shown below are 9 T cell receptor beta chains from a single sample sequenced in a study of technical replicates of blood from a handful of donors. Profiling relied on immunoSEQ multiplex PCR, and the TCRdb table lists in-frame clones only, not all of them. The repertoire holds 60,000 to 70,000 clones, with roughly 98% as singletons. The sample comprised T cells isolated from PBMCs. All receptors derive from a human donor in good health.

This chain links TRBV5-1 with TRBJ2-1; 8 nucleotides line up with TRBD2. Losses at the gene ends were 1 base for V and 3 bases for J; bases not matched to a gene: 3. Germline V gene sequence: CDR1 SGHRS, CDR2 YFSETQ. This CDR3 comprises 15 residues. CDR3 sequence: CASSLTSGLYNEQFF. The CDR3 DNA reads TGCGCCAGCAGCTTGACTAGCGGCCTCTACAATGAGCAGTTCTTC.

The genes are TRBV5-4 and TRBJ2-5, with 9 bases identical to TRBD2. The germline CDR1 and CDR2 sequences are SGHNT and YYREEE (reference sequence). V dropped 4 bases and J dropped 1; count of bases not matched to a gene: 8. This CDR3 region has 16 residues. The CDR3 DNA reads TGTGCCAGCAGCGTAGCCGGGACTAGCTTCCAAGAGACCCAGTACTTC. It encodes CASSVAGTSFQETQYF.

The chain employs TRBV5-4 and TRBJ1-5; 9 bases align to TRBD1. The ends lost 1 base at V and 2 bases at J; junction bases unmatched: 4. This CDR3 is built from 16 residues. From germline, CDR1 is SGHNT and CDR2 YYREEE (reference sequence). The CDR3 protein is CASSLPDRGGNQPQHF. The DNA of the CDR3 is TGTGCCAGCAGCTTGCCTGACAGGGGGGGCAATCAGCCCCAGCATTTT. Full variable domain (rest looked up from reference TRBV5-4 and TRBJ1-5): ETGVTQSPTHLIKTRGQQVTLRCSSQSGHNTVSWYQQALGQGPQFIFQYYREEENGRGNFPPRFSGLQFPNYSSELNVNALELDDSALYLCASSLPDRGGNQPQHFGDGTRLSIL.

J is TRBJ1-1 and V is TRBV9; 7 bases agree with TRBD1. Trimming removed 3 bases from V and 4 bases from J; junction bases left unmatched: 9. The CDR3 sequence is 15 residues long. Germline V lookup: CDR1 SGDLS, CDR2 YYNGEE. The CDR3 sequence is CASSGQGNGGTEAFF. CDR3 sequence (DNA): TGTGCCAGCAGCGGACAGGGTAATGGTGGCACTGAAGCTTTCTTT.

This clone showed up just a few times. This chain links TRBV29-1 with TRBJ2-7; perhaps TRBD2 as D (5 bases). Trimming cost V 6 bases and J 0 bases, with 15 bases left between them. Germline CDR1 SQVTM, CDR2 ANQGSEA. The CDR3 contains 14 residues. The CDR3 spells CSVEDGGSSYEQYF. The CDR3 nucleotides are TGCAGCGTCGAGGACGGAGGTTCCTCCTACGAGCAGTACTTC.

The V call is TRBV20-1, the J call TRBJ1-1; D possibly corresponds to TRBD1 (6 bases). The CDR3 is made up of 11 amino acids. V lost 5 bases and J 7 bases, leaving 11 bases between the germline ends. Germline V CDR1 and CDR2: DFQATT, SNEGSKA (reference sequence). The CDR3 DNA sequence: TGCAGTGCTCCGGGACACCATGAAGCTTTCTTT. Amino acids: CSAPGHHEAFF.

The chain couples TRBV2 to TRBJ1-4; TRBD1 aligns across 7 bases. The CDR3 sequence is 14 residues long. The V gene's germline CDR1 is SNHLY and CDR2 FYNNEI. V lost 5 bases to trimming and J lost 5 bases; unmatched junction nucleotides: 5. The CDR3 loop reads CASSPGDSNEKLFF. CDR3 DNA sequence: TGTGCCAGCAGTCCTGGGGACAGCAATGAAAAACTGTTTTTT.

This clone occurred a few times. The V call is TRBV27, the J call TRBJ2-7, with no clear D. The CDR3 consists of 15 residues. Looked up from germline, CDR1 is MNHEY and CDR2 is SMNVEV (reference sequence). V lost 5 bases, J lost 6 bases, and 20 bases lay in between. CDR3 sequence: CASSAYLGALTEQYF. The CDR3 DNA sequence: TGTGCCAGCAGTGCCTATCTCGGAGCCCTCACCGAGCAGTACTTC.

The chain is built from TRBV5-1 and TRBJ1-1; a weak D match, TRBD1 (6 bases). This CDR3 region has 14 residues. The V gene lost 4 bases and the J gene lost 1 base, with 11 bases spanning the gap. From germline, CDR1 is SGHRS and CDR2 YFSETQ. CDR3 sequence (DNA): TGCGCCAGCAGCCACCGGGACAAGAACACTGAAGCTTTCTTT. Amino acids: CASSHRDKNTEAFF.